The present entry profiles one TCR beta chain with its context. This entry comes from a study of shared clonotypes between healthy human individuals. Genomic DNA of every subset was divided equally among multiple immunoSEQ plates. Clones were sequenced by immunoSEQ multiplex PCR, and TCRdb holds only the in-frame ones, with some missing. The table includes roughly 2,300,000 clones, just under 95% detected once. The CDR3 length is 13 residues. Germline V gene lookup returns CDR1 MDHEN and CDR2 SYDVKM. V lost 6 bases, J lost 0 bases, and 9 bases lay in between. The sequenced sample was naive CD4+ T cells from PBMCs. Subset denoted: CD45RA+ positively selected. This sequence joins TRBV28 and TRBJ2-7; weak D call: TRBD1 (6 bases). The source is a man between 18 and 29 years old in good health. Some clones in this sample may be carry-over from other donors' samples. This CDR3 reads CASSRTASYEQYF. Here the CDR3 DNA reads TGTGCCAGCAGCCGGACAGCCTCCTACGAGCAGTACTTC. Together with reference TRBV28 and TRBJ2-7, the CDR3 gives the full variable domain: DVKVTQSSRYLVKRTGEKVFLECVQDMDHENMFWYRQDPGLGLRLIYFSYDVKMKEKGDIPEGYSVSREKKERFSLILESASTNQTSMYLCASSRTASYEQYFGPGTRLTVT.